This entry lists 5 T cell receptor beta chains sequenced from one sample in a study of identical twins. TCRdb ran MiXCR on the 5' RACE reads and lists one entry per CDR3 protein. The table shows 700,000 or so distinct CDR3 sequences, with roughly 8% occurring only once. A further study also used this sample, focusing on yellow fever vaccine responses in identical twins.

The sequenced sample consisted of PBMCs. The receptors shown here come from a woman aged 18 to 35 in good health.

Only a few counts were recorded for this clonotype. The chain uses TRBV25-1 and TRBJ1-2, with no clear D. The germline V gene has CDR1 MGHDK and CDR2 SYGVNS. V lost 4 bases and J lost 7, with 10 bases in between. The CDR3 is 12 amino acids. The CDR3 is CASSARAGGYTF. DNA for the CDR3: TGTGCCAGCAGTGCTAGGGCTGGTGGCTACACCTTC.

The V call is TRBV29-1, the J call TRBJ2-7, with D perhaps matching TRBD1 or TRBD2 (6 bases each). The CDR3 has 11 residues. Germline V gene lookup returns CDR1 SQVTM and CDR2 ANQGSEA. The V gene lost 6 bases and the J gene lost 5 bases, with 11 bases spanning the gap. The CDR3 region is CSVWGADEQYF. CDR3 nucleotide sequence: TGCAGCGTATGGGGGGCGGACGAGCAGTACTTC.

This clonotype was counted between two and nine times. The chain joins TRBV7-9 to TRBJ2-1, with 7 bases fitting TRBD2. V gave up 0 bases and J gave up 6 bases; unmatched junction bases: 2. Looked up from germline, CDR1 is SEHNR and CDR2 is FQNEAQ (reference sequence). The CDR3 is made up of 14 amino acids. CDR3 in amino acids: CASSLAGGVNEQFF. The CDR3 DNA follows: TGTGCCAGCAGCTTAGCGGGAGGGGTCAATGAGCAGTTCTTC.

The gene calls are TRBV9 and TRBJ2-3; D possibly corresponds to TRBD1 (6 bases). The CDR3 has 16 residues. V was trimmed by 0 bases and J by 4 bases, leaving 15 bases between them. The germline V gene encodes CDR1 SGDLS and CDR2 YYNGEE. DNA for the CDR3: TGTGCCAGCAGCGTAGAGGGACACCAATTCGCAGATACGCAGTATTTT. Encoded protein: CASSVEGHQFADTQYF.

This clonotype has only a few counts. The V call is TRBV5-1, the J call TRBJ2-3; D possibly matches TRBD1 or TRBD2 (6 bases each). V was cut by 4 bases and J by 4 bases, with 10 bases left in between. CDR3 length: 13 amino acids. CDR1 and CDR2 (germline): SGHRS, YFSETQ. The CDR3 nucleotides read TGCGCCAGCAGCCCGGAGGGGGCAGATACGCAGTATTTT. Protein product: CASSPEGADTQYF.